A single TCR beta chain is shown here with its context. This record belongs to a study of blood T cell repertoires in COVID-19. At the level of the study: Sample material is recorded as cDNA or gDNA derived from T cells, B-cell-depleted T cells, or PBMCs.

Original processing methods: Nucleated cell counts were estimated from reference gene primer amplification. Only in-frame clones appear in the TCRdb table, and some are missing; sequencing was by immunoSEQ multiplex PCR. V and J calls and clone size are copied from that table; D and trimming were computed from the DNA. The sample consists of more than 100,000 clones, about 89% of them appearing once. The sequenced material came from peripheral blood. This clonotype originated in a woman aged 55-69 years with acute or convalescent COVID-19.

This CDR3 reads CASSSFGRAGNEQFF. CDR3 DNA sequence: TGTGCCAGCAGTTCCTTCGGGAGGGCCGGGAATGAGCAGTTCTTC. The chain links TRBV6-2 or TRBV6-3 to TRBJ2-1, with 8 bases fitting TRBD2. Germline CDR1 is MNHEY and CDR2 is SVGEGT. The length of the CDR3 is 15 residues. The V gene end was trimmed by 4 bases and the J gene end by 7 bases; junction bases not matched to a gene: 9.